These 7 T cell receptor beta chains originate from one sample sequenced in a study of regulatory T cells in long-lasting Graves disease. Combining iRepertoire HTBI primers with Arm-PCR of CDR3 regions, the authors built TCR beta libraries. TCRdb ran MiXCR on the multiplex PCR reads and lists one entry per CDR3 protein. The repertoire includes hundreds of thousands of distinct CDR3 sequences, roughly 17% of them detected once, and roughly 10% sits in the top ten. Time point meaning: newly diagnosed GD, antithyroid drugs for less than 3 months. Researchers made the TCR library from RNA that was extracted from PBMCs. These same records also appear under a second study, on T cells in Graves' hyperthyroidism and ophthalmopathy.

The sample was peripheral blood mononuclear cells (PBMCs), taken at new diagnosis, from a patient treated with antithyroid drugs. The source of these receptors is a woman under 40 with Graves disease.

About this clonotype: One junction end does not reproduce the germline sequence, and a read error may be involved. Here the CDR3 reads CAGSPSRRGGFYEQYF. CDR3 nucleotides: TGTGCCGGCAGCCCCTCCCGCAGGGGTGGTTTCTACGAGCAGTACTTC. The gene calls are TRBV6-1 and TRBJ2-7, with D possibly TRBD1 on 6 matching bases. The CDR3 is 16 residues long. CDR1 MNHNS and CDR2 SASEGT come from the germline V gene.

On this clonotype: A read error may be the cause here, since a much bigger clone is one base away. The chain carries TRBV3-1 and TRBJ1-2; possible D gene TRBD1, 5 bases. This CDR3 contains 14 residues. CDR1 is LGHDT and CDR2 is YNNKEL in the germline V gene (reference sequence). Trimming took 4 bases from V and 4 from J, leaving 13 bases between them. CDR3 bases: TGTGCCAGCAGCCCAGCCAGGGTAGGCTATGGCTACACCTTC. It specifies CASSPARVGYGYTF.

The gene calls are TRBV5-5 and TRBJ1-4; 7 bases fit TRBD1. The J segment lost 3 bases and the V segment lost 0 bases, leaving 8 bases of the junction unmatched. This CDR3 has 17 residues. Looked up from germline, CDR1 is SGHKS and CDR2 is YYEKEE (reference sequence). CDR3 in DNA: TGTGCCAGCAGCTTGGCCAGGGGGGAAGGGTCTAATGAAAAACTGTTTTTT. Protein product: CASSLARGEGSNEKLFF.

With respect to this clonotype: One base away lies a much larger clone, so this may be a sequencing read error. The chain joins TRBV7-2 to TRBJ2-3; D remains ambiguous. From germline, CDR1 is SGHTA and CDR2 FQGNSA. CDR3 length: 13 amino acids. CDR3: CDSSPLPLDTQYF. Here the CDR3 DNA reads TGTGACAGCAGCCCCCTCCCTTTAGATACGCAGTATTTT.

Many counts were recorded for this clonotype. This CDR3 is CAWTPREEKDTQYF. In DNA, the CDR3 is TGTGCCTGGACCCCTCGGGAAGAGAAGGATACGCAGTATTTT. The genes are TRBV30 and TRBJ2-3; the D gene is possibly TRBD2 (5 bases). The V gene lost 4 bases and the J gene lost 6 bases, with 17 bases spanning the gap. The CDR3 has 14 amino acids. Looked up from germline, CDR1 is GTSNPN and CDR2 is SVGIG (reference sequence). The full variable domain, rest sourced from reference TRBV30 and TRBJ2-3, is SQTIHQWPATLVQPVGSPLSLECTVEGTSNPNLYWYRQAAGRGLQLLFYSVGIGQISSEVPQNLSASRPQDRQFILSSKKLLLSDSGFYLCAWTPREEKDTQYFGPGTRLTVL.

This clonotype came up once. The chain links TRBV28 to TRBJ1-5; 7 nucleotides align to TRBD1. The J segment lost 7 bases and the V segment lost 6 bases, leaving 6 bases of the junction unmatched. The CDR3 runs 13 residues. Germline V gives CDR1 MDHEN, CDR2 SYDVKM. Here the CDR3 DNA reads TGTGCCAGCAGAGACAGGGTTCGGCAGCCCCAGCATTTT. Its protein is CASRDRVRQPQHF.

The V gene is TRBV6-2 or TRBV6-3, the J gene TRBJ2-1; D unresolved. CDR1 is MNHEY and CDR2 is SVGEGT in the germline V gene. Trimming pared 8 bases from V and 0 bases from J, leaving 11 bases between. The CDR3 spans 14 residues. The CDR3 loop is CASSYSTSYNEQFF. The CDR3 DNA is TGTGCCAGCTCTTATTCTACCTCCTACAATGAGCAGTTCTTC.